This T cell receptor beta chain is drawn from a study of blood T cells in healthy people across ages. Study at large: The template switching approach captured approximately one barcoded beta molecule for every two T cells.

Only a few counts were recorded for this clonotype. Total RNA, at least 5 micrograms per sample, came from PBMCs. Germline assignment: CDR1 SQVTM and CDR2 ANQGSEA. V was clipped by 4 bases and J by 5 bases, with 14 bases between them. CDR3 size: 14 residues. For the second PCR, which ran for about 6 to 11 cycles, a sample-barcoded 5' primer and a J-beta primer mix were used. One entry per CDR3 protein, called by TCRdb with MiXCR from the 5' RACE reads. The sample holds under 850,000 distinct CDR3 sequences, around 36% seen once. The sample was blood. The gene calls are TRBV29-1 and TRBJ1-4; a weak D match, TRBD1 (5 bases). The sequence derives from a man between 18 and 35 years old in good health. CDR3 sequence reads: CSVGLGGTNEKLFF. Here the CDR3 DNA reads TGCAGCGTTGGGCTGGGGGGGACGAATGAAAAACTGTTTTTT.